These T cell receptor beta chains were read from a single sample in a study of T cells in Graves' hyperthyroidism and ophthalmopathy. TCRdb passed the multiplex PCR reads through MiXCR, listing each CDR3 protein once. The table records 460,000 or so distinct CDR3 sequences, 14% of them present only once. Sequenced: blood. Source of these receptors: a woman between 18 and 29 years old with Graves' hyperthyroidism. Both conserved end residues are part of each CDR3. The D gene is left open where the match is weak. For some rows the clone size is stated as once, few or many, or as a class when expanded; others skip it.

clone_size d_call j_call v_call cdr3_aa cdr3_nt
few TRBD2 TRBJ2-3 TRBV7-9 CASSLGTSVNTDTQYF TGTGCCAGCAGCTTGGGGACTAGCGTCAACACAGATACGCAGTATTTT
NA TRBD2 TRBJ2-7 TRBV5-4 CASSGGRGAYEQYF TGTGCCAGCAGCGGTGGCCGGGGGGCCTACGAGCAGTACTTC
many NA TRBJ1-2 TRBV30 CAWSFQYGYTF TGTGCCTGGAGTTTCCAATATGGCTACACCTTC
NA TRBD2 TRBJ2-3 TRBV9 CASSVLTSLSGATQYF TGTGCCAGCAGCGTATTGACTAGCCTTAGCGGGGCTACGCAGTATTTT
many NA TRBJ2-1 TRBV2 CASSLFSRTEQFF TGTGCCAGCAGCCTATTTAGTAGAACTGAGCAGTTCTTC
few NA TRBJ2-2 TRBV27 CASGSGNTGELFF TGTGCCTCCGGAAGCGGCAACACCGGGGAGCTGTTTTTT
many TRBD2 TRBJ2-6 TRBV6-5 CASSYSGGRSSGANVLTF TGTGCCAGCAGTTACTCTGGCGGGAGAAGCTCTGGGGCCAACGTCCTGACTTTC
NA TRBD1 TRBJ1-2 TRBV5-1 CASNPGQGLTGYGYTF TGCGCCAGCAACCCGGGACAGGGTTTAACGGGGTATGGCTACACCTTC
NA TRBD2 TRBJ2-7 TRBV20-1 CSARGAPGLAGNTYEQYF TGCAGTGCTAGAGGGGCACCGGGACTAGCGGGGAACACCTACGAGCAGTACTTC
many NA TRBJ2-6 TRBV3-1 CASSQRTGSSGANVLTF TGTGCCAGCAGCCAACGCACAGGGAGCTCTGGGGCCAACGTCCTGACTTTC
many NA TRBJ1-1 TRBV12-3/TRBV12-4 CASSPRAMNTEAFF TGTGCCAGCAGTCCGAGAGCGATGAACACTGAAGCTTTCTTT
many NA TRBJ2-1 TRBV11-3 CASSLGSNNEQFF TGTGCCAGCAGCTTGGGCAGCAACAATGAGCAGTTCTTC
few NA TRBJ1-2 TRBV29-1 CSLDGGYTF TGCAGCCTCGATGGGGGCTACACCTTC
many TRBD1 TRBJ2-3 TRBV30 CAWTTGGQTDTQYF TGTGCCTGGACGACAGGGGGTCAAACAGATACGCAGTATTTT
many TRBD2 TRBJ2-3 TRBV2 CASRATSGRADTQYF TGTGCCAGCCGTGCGACTAGCGGGAGGGCAGATACGCAGTATTTT
many TRBD1 TRBJ1-2 TRBV11-2 CASSLNRGHGYTF TGTGCCAGCAGCCTCAACAGGGGGCACGGCTACACCTTC
NA TRBD1 TRBJ1-1 TRBV6-1 CASTSGTGATNTEAFF TGTGCCAGCACCTCCGGGACAGGGGCTACGAACACTGAAGCTTTCTTT
many NA TRBJ1-5 TRBV12-3/TRBV12-4 CASRPTGNQPQHF TGTGCCAGCAGACCTACAGGCAATCAGCCCCAGCATTTT
many NA TRBJ2-5 TRBV7-3 CASSLFPDEETQYF TGTGCCAGCAGCTTATTCCCTGACGAAGAGACCCAGTACTTC
many NA TRBJ1-4 TRBV2 CASSEGQEKLFF TGTGCCAGCAGTGAAGGGCAAGAAAAACTGTTTTTT
NA TRBD1 TRBJ1-5 TRBV19 CASSIKAGGQPQHF TGTGCCAGTAGTATTAAGGCAGGGGGCCAGCCCCAGCATTTT
few NA TRBJ2-5 TRBV5-5 CASSLGLGAQETQYF TGTGCCAGCTCCCTCGGCTTGGGAGCCCAAGAGACCCAGTACTTC
once NA TRBJ1-2 TRBV2 CASSPAPGSNGYTF TGTGCCAGCAGTCCTGCCCCAGGGAGCAATGGCTACACCTTC
many NA TRBJ1-1 TRBV30 CAWRAPIKTEAFF TGTGCCTGGAGAGCCCCTATTAAGACTGAAGCTTTCTTT
NA NA TRBJ2-5 TRBV5-1 CASRQNQETQYF TGCGCCAGCAGGCAGAACCAAGAGACCCAGTACTTC
many NA TRBJ2-1 TRBV5-1 CASSFLTEQFF TGCGCCAGCAGCTTTTTGACTGAGCAGTTCTTC
NA TRBD1 TRBJ1-2 TRBV12-3/TRBV12-4 CASSSGTGTGYTF TGTGCCAGCAGTTCCGGGACAGGGACAGGCTACACCTTC
NA NA TRBJ2-4 TRBV19 CASSDTGSHYF TGTGCCAGTAGCGATACAGGGAGTCATTACTTC
many TRBD2 TRBJ2-3 TRBV20-1 CSALAGGRDTQYF TGCAGTGCTCTAGCGGGAGGTAGAGATACGCAGTATTTT
many NA TRBJ1-2 TRBV27 CASSLSSAQRYGYTF TGTGCCAGCAGTTTAAGTTCAGCGCAGCGATATGGCTACACCTTC
few TRBD2 TRBJ2-3 TRBV5-1 CASSSPGWGGGTDTQYF TGCGCCAGCAGCTCGCCCGGCTGGGGGGGGGGCACAGATACGCAGTATTTT
NA TRBD1 TRBJ1-2 TRBV5-1 CASSLAVSGGNSPGYTF TGCGCCAGCAGCTTGGCGGTCTCAGGGGGGAACTCGCCTGGCTACACCTTC
many TRBD1 TRBJ1-2 TRBV12-3/TRBV12-4 CASSLGGQVYGYTF TGTGCCAGCAGTTTAGGGGGACAGGTCTATGGCTACACCTTC
many NA TRBJ2-7 TRBV30 CAWSVEGLEQYF TGTGCCTGGAGTGTAGAGGGGCTCGAGCAGTACTTC
NA NA TRBJ2-1 TRBV5-8 CASATYSYNEQFF TGCGCCAGCGCTACCTACTCCTACAATGAGCAGTTCTTC
many TRBD2 TRBJ2-5 TRBV24-1 CATTTSGQETQYF TGTGCCACCACGACTAGCGGGCAAGAGACCCAGTACTTC
many TRBD2 TRBJ2-3 TRBV6-5 CASSYSAGGADTQYF TGTGCCAGCAGTTACTCGGCGGGAGGGGCAGATACGCAGTATTTT
NA NA TRBJ2-1 TRBV3-1 CASSSLGTMYEQFF TGTGCCAGCAGTTCTCTCGGGACGATGTATGAGCAGTTCTTC
many NA TRBJ2-5 TRBV24-1 CATSDPPQETQYF TGTGCCACCAGTGATCCACCTCAAGAGACCCAGTACTTC
many NA TRBJ1-2 TRBV11-2 CASSPGAGPHGYTF TGTGCCAGCAGCCCCGGGGCAGGGCCCCATGGCTACACCTTC
NA TRBD2 TRBJ2-2 TRBV10-1 CASSGAPSGKLRTGELFF TGCGCCAGCAGTGGAGCCCCCAGCGGGAAATTAAGGACCGGGGAGCTGTTTTTT
many NA TRBJ2-5 TRBV6-1 CASWGFWETQYF TGTGCCAGCTGGGGATTCTGGGAGACCCAGTACTTC
many TRBD2 TRBJ2-7 TRBV3-1 CASSQAGLGGEQYF TGTGCCAGCAGCCAAGCTGGGCTCGGGGGGGAGCAGTACTTC
many NA TRBJ1-3 TRBV10-3 CAISDEGRTLSGNTIYF TGTGCCATCAGTGACGAGGGCAGGACGCTCTCTGGAAACACCATATATTTT
many TRBD1 TRBJ1-4 TRBV7-9 CASSLGTGDEKLFF TGTGCCAGCAGCTTGGGGACAGGGGATGAAAAACTGTTTTTT
NA NA TRBJ2-1 TRBV20-1 CSAGLGRRVNEQFF TGCAGTGCTGGGCTCGGTAGGAGGGTAAATGAGCAGTTCTTC
many NA TRBJ1-3 TRBV11-2 CASSSTQGVGNTIYF TGTGCCAGCAGCTCAACCCAGGGAGTTGGAAACACCATATATTTT
many NA TRBJ2-7 TRBV12-3/TRBV12-4 CASSKDTGTPRAGQYF TGTGCCAGCAGTAAAGACACCGGGACTCCTCGTGCAGGGCAGTACTTC
few NA TRBJ2-7 TRBV4-2 CASSHRLGIYEQYF TGTGCCAGCAGCCACCGACTAGGTATCTACGAGCAGTACTTC
NA TRBD1 TRBJ2-1 TRBV10-3 CAIRTGTDNEQFF TGTGCCATCAGGACGGGGACAGACAATGAGCAGTTCTTC
many NA TRBJ1-4 TRBV7-9 CASSFGEKLFF TGTGCCAGCAGCTTCGGTGAAAAACTGTTTTTT
many NA TRBJ1-3 TRBV30 CAWNLQGVGNTIYF TGTGCCTGGAACTTACAAGGGGTCGGAAACACCATATATTTT
few TRBD1 TRBJ1-1 TRBV28 CASSWGQGYTEAFF TGTGCCAGCAGCTGGGGACAGGGGTACACTGAAGCTTTCTTT
many NA TRBJ1-1 TRBV2 CASSEARNTEAFF TGTGCCAGCAGTGAAGCAAGGAACACTGAAGCTTTCTTT
many NA TRBJ1-6 TRBV12-3/TRBV12-4 CASSAGIDNSPLHF TGTGCCAGCAGTGCAGGGATCGATAATTCACCCCTCCACTTT
many NA TRBJ2-2 TRBV7-9 CASSLVQGNTGELFF TGTGCCAGCAGCTTAGTACAGGGGAACACCGGGGAGCTGTTTTTT
NA TRBD1 TRBJ2-5 TRBV2 CASKGQGPQETQYF TGTGCCAGCAAGGGACAGGGCCCACAAGAGACCCAGTACTTC